The clone carrying this T cell receptor beta chain turned up a few times. What it binds is not known. One end of the junction does not line up with germline, which may come from a read error. This sample stems from a study of OX40 agonist ivuxolimab in advanced cancers. In the study overall: At about 82% male, the cohort had a mean age of 60 years, ranging from about 20 to 80. Of the participants, approximately 36% had some prior anti-PD-1, anti-PD-L1 or anti-CTLA-4 therapy, which was allowed.

Study results and caveats: No antigen was identified for the clonally expanded peripheral T cells.

In germline, CDR1 is SGHVS, CDR2 FQNEAQ. The CDR3 runs to 13 residues. Sequenced by immunoSEQ multiplex PCR; TCRdb stores in-frame clones only, minus some. Altogether tens of thousands of clones are present, over 75% being singletons, with the ten largest covering 0.94%. The chain is built from TRBV7-8 and TRBJ1-2; the D is unclear. This TCR derives from an adult with an advanced solid tumor such as melanoma, head and neck, liver or kidney cancer. The sample consisted of CD4+ or CD8+ T cells sorted from blood, taken in a trial of the OX40 agonist ivuxolimab. CDR3 region: CASSLVNPYIIAF. The DNA of the CDR3 is TGTGCCAGCAGCTTAGTTAACCCTTATATAATTGCCTTC.